This T cell receptor (beta chain) came from a study of blood T cell repertoires in COVID-19. As for the study in general: The cDNA or gDNA used as material had been derived from T cells, B-cell-depleted T cells, or PBMCs.

Cohort allocation depended upon clinical history that participants reported. Participants classified as exposed had met a COVID-19 case within 2 weeks before study entry. This CDR3 has 15 residues. Germline CDR1 ENHRY, CDR2 SYGVKD. V trimming: 3 bases; J trimming: 8 bases; junction bases outside the gene matches: 8. The protocol was immunoSEQ multiplex PCR, while the TCRdb copy is restricted to in-frame clones and leaves out a portion. The data show under 250,000 clones, approximately 88% seen once. The sample consisted of PBMCs or T cells enriched from blood (not recorded which). The TCR was taken from a woman in her 40s who had been exposed to COVID-19. The rearrangement joins TRBV10-3 to TRBJ1-5; the match to TRBD1 covers 9 bases. DNA of the CDR3: TGTGCCATCAGTGATTGGGGACAGGGAACTGAGCCCCAGCATTTT. It encodes CAISDWGQGTEPQHF.